The subject of this entry is one T cell receptor beta chain. This record belongs to a study of blood T cell repertoires in COVID-19. Germline V CDR1 and CDR2: SGHNT, YYREEE (reference sequence). The V and J ends lost 5 bases and 5 bases respectively, with 13 bases between them. The CDR3 covers 13 residues. Assay: immunoSEQ multiplex PCR; the TCRdb copy retains only in-frame clones and omits some. Of about 260,000 clones listed, around 88% are singletons. This sequence originates from a man aged 25-40 years with active or convalescent COVID-19. Sequencing was carried out using peripheral blood. The chain couples TRBV5-4 to TRBJ1-1; D gene uncertain. The CDR3 nucleotides read TGTGCCAGCAGTCGGGCCGGGGTAACTGAAGCTTTCTTT. It codes for CASSRAGVTEAFF. Based on the CDR3 plus reference TRBV5-4 and TRBJ1-1, the full variable domain is ETGVTQSPTHLIKTRGQQVTLRCSSQSGHNTVSWYQQALGQGPQFIFQYYREEENGRGNFPPRFSGLQFPNYSSELNVNALELDDSALYLCASSRAGVTEAFFGQGTRLTVV.